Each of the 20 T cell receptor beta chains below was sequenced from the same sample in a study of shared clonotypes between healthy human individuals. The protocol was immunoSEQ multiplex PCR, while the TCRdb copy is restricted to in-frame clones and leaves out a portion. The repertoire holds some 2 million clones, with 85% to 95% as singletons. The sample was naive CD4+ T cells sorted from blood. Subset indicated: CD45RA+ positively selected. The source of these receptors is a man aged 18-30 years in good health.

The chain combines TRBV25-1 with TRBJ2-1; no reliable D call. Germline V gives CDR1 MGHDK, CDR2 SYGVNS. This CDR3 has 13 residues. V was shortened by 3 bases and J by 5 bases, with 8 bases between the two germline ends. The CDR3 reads CASSDYYNNEQFF. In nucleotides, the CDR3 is TGTGCCAGCAGTGATTACTACAACAATGAGCAGTTCTTC.

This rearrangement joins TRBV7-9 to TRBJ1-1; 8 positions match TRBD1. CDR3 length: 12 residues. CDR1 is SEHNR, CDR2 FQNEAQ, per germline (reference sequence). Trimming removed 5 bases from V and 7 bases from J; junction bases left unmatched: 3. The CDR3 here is CASSRTGFEAFF. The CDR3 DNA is TGTGCCAGCAGCCGGACAGGGTTTGAAGCTTTCTTT.

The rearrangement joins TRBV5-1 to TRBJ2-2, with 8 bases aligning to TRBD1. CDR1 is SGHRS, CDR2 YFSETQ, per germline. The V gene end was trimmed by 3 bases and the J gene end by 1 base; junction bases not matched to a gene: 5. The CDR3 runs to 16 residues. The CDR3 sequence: CASSSGQDMNTGELFF. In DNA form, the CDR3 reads TGCGCCAGCAGCTCGGGACAGGATATGAACACCGGGGAGCTGTTTTTT.

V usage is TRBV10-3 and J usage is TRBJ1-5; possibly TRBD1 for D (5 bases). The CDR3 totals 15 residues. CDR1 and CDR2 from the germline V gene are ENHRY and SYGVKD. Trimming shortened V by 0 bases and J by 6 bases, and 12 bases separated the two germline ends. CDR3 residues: CAISESGQGSQPQHF. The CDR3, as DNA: TGTGCCATCAGTGAGTCCGGGCAGGGTAGTCAGCCCCAGCATTTT.

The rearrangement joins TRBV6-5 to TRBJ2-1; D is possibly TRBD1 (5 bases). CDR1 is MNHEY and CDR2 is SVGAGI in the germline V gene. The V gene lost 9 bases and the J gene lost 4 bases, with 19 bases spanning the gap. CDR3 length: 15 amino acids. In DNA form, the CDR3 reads TGTGCCAGTTCAAGGGGCAGGACGAATTACAATGAGCAGTTCTTC. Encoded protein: CASSRGRTNYNEQFF.

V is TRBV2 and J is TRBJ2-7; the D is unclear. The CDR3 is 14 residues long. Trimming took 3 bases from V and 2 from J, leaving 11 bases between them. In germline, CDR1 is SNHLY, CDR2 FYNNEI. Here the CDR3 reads CASSEENIAYEQYF. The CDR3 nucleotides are TGTGCCAGCAGTGAGGAGAACATAGCCTACGAGCAGTACTTC.

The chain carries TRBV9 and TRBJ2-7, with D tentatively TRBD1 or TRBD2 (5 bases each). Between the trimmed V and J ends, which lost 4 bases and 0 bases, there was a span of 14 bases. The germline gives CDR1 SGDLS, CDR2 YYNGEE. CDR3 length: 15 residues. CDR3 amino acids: CASSTPGQVSYEQYF. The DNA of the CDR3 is TGTGCCAGCAGCACCCCGGGGCAGGTCTCCTACGAGCAGTACTTC.

The chain's CDR3 is CASSPPGLGETDTQYF. The CDR3 DNA sequence: TGTGCCAGCAGTCCACCGGGACTAGGGGAGACAGATACGCAGTATTTT. The chain employs TRBV28 and TRBJ2-3; 8 nucleotides line up with TRBD2. CDR3 size: 16 residues. Germline loops: CDR1 MDHEN, CDR2 SYDVKM. V dropped 5 bases and J dropped 3; count of bases not matched to a gene: 10.

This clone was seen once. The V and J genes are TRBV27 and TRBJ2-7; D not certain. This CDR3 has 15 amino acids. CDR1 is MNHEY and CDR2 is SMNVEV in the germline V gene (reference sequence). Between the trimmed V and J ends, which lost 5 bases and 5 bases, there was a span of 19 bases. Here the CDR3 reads CASSPLMQALDEQYF. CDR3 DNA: TGTGCCAGCAGTCCCTTGATGCAGGCCCTCGACGAGCAGTACTTC.

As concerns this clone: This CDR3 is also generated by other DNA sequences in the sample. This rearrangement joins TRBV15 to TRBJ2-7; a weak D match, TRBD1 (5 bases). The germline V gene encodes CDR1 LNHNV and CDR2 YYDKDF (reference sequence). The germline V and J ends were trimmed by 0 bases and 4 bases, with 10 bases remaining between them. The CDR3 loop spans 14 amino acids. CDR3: CATSREGLVYEQYF. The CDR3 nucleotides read TGTGCCACCAGCAGAGAGGGGCTAGTTTACGAGCAGTACTTC. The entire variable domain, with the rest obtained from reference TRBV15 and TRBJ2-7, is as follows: DAMVIQNPRYQVTQFGKPVTLSCSQTLNHNVMYWYQQKSSQAPKLLFHYYDKDFNNEADTPDNFQSRRPNTSFCFLDIRSPGLGDTAMYLCATSREGLVYEQYFGPGTRLTVT.

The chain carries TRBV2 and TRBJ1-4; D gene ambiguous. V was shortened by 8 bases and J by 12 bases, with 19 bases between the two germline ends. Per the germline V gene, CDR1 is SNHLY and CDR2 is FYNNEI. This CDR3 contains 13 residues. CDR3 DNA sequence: TGTGCCAGCGCCGCATTTAGAAGTTCAGAACTGTTTTTT. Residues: CASAAFRSSELFF.

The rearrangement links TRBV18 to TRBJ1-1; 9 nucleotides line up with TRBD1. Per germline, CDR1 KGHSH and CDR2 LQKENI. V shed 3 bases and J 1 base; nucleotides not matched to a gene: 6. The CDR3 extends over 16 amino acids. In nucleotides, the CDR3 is TGTGCCAGCTCACCGGTACAGGGGGCGCAGAACACTGAAGCTTTCTTT. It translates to CASSPVQGAQNTEAFF.

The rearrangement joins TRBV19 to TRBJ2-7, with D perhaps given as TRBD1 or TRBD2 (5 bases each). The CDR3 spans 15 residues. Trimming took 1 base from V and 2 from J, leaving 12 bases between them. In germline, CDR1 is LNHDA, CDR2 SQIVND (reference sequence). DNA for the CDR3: TGTGCCAGTAGTATAGGAAGGGGAGCAACCTACGAGCAGTACTTC. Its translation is CASSIGRGATYEQYF.

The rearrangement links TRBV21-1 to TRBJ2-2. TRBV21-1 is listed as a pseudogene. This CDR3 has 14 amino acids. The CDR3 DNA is TGTGCCAGCACCGGATTTCTTAACACCGGGGAGCTGTTTTTT. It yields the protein CASTGFLNTGELFF.

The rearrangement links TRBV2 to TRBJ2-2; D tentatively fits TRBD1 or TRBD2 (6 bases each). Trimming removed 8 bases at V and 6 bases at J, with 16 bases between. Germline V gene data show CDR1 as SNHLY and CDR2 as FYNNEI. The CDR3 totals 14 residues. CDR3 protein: CASCRGGPPGELFF. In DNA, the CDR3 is TGTGCCAGCTGTCGAGGGGGGCCTCCCGGGGAGCTGTTTTTT.

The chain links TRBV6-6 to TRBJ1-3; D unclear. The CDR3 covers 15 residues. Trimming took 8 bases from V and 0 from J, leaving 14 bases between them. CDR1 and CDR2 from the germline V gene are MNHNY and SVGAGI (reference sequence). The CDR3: CASQEFSTSGNTIYF. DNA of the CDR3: TGTGCCAGCCAGGAGTTTAGCACCTCTGGAAACACCATATATTTT.

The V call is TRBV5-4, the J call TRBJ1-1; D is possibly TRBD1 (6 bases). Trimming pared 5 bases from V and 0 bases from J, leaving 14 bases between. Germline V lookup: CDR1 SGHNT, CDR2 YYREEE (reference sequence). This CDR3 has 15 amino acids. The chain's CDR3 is CASRSRTDLNTEAFF. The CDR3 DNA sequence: TGTGCCAGCAGGTCTCGGACAGATTTGAACACTGAAGCTTTCTTT.

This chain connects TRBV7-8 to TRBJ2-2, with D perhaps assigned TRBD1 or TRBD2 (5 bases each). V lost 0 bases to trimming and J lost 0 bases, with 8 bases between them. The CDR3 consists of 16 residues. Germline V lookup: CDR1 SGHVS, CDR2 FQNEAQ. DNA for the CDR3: TGTGCCAGCAGCTTAGCCGGGGCCGCGAACACCGGGGAGCTGTTTTTT. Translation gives CASSLAGAANTGELFF. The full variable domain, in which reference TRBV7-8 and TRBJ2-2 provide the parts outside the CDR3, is GAGVSQSPRYKVAKRGQDVALRCDPISGHVSLFWYQQALGQGPEFLTYFQNEAQLDKSGLPSDRFFAERPEGSVSTLKIQRTQQEDSAVYLCASSLAGAANTGELFFGEGSRLTVL.

CDR3 in DNA: TGTGCCAGCATATTTCAGGGGGCCTCTGGAAACACCATATATTTT. This gives the protein CASIFQGASGNTIYF. The chain couples TRBV6-1 to TRBJ1-3; TRBD1 matches at 8 bases. The trim removed 7 bases at V and 0 bases at J, leaving 5 bases unmatched. CDR1 is MNHNS and CDR2 is SASEGT in the germline V gene. The CDR3 covers 15 residues.

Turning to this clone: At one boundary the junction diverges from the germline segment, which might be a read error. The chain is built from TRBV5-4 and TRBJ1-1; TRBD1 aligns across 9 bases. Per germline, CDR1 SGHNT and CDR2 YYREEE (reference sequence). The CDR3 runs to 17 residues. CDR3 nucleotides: TGCGCCAGCAGCCAAAAACGACCCGGGACAGGGTCGAGTGAAGCTTTCTTT. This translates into CASSQKRPGTGSSEAFF.